The 27 T cell receptor beta chains below come from one sample, sequenced in a study of T-cell memory formation after mild COVID-19. A single record per CDR3 protein comes from TCRdb applying MiXCR to the 5' RACE reads. The sample holds hundreds of thousands of distinct CDR3 sequences; under 25% are singletons and the top ten take 13%. The sequenced sample was PBMCs or a T cell subset sorted from them (not recorded which). These receptors were obtained from an adult woman who had mild COVID-19 (a few samples of this study predate the infection). Cell type and time point are not known.

The CDR3 sequence is CSELAGGLNEQFF. The CDR3 DNA sequence: TGCAGTGAGCTAGCGGGGGGGCTCAATGAGCAGTTCTTC. The chain joins TRBV20-1 to TRBJ2-1; 12 nucleotides agree with TRBD2. Germline V gene sequence: CDR1 DFQATT, CDR2 SNEGSKA (reference sequence). V was clipped by 7 bases and J by 6 bases; unmatched bases: 4. The CDR3 extends over 13 amino acids.

This clonotype was observed many times. This sequence joins TRBV18 and TRBJ1-6, with D unclear. The CDR3 is 14 amino acids. Germline-derived CDR1 and CDR2 are KGHSH and LQKENI. Trimming removed 5 bases at V and 9 bases at J, with 14 bases between. CDR3 in amino acids: CASSVSGDRSPLHF. For the CDR3, the DNA is TGTGCCAGCTCAGTCTCCGGGGATCGTTCACCCCTCCACTTT.

The chain is built from TRBV7-3 and TRBJ2-3; 7 nucleotides agree with TRBD2. The CDR3 is 13 residues long. Germline V gene sequence: CDR1 SGHTA, CDR2 FQGTGA. Losses at the gene ends were 5 bases for V and 7 bases for J; bases not matched to a gene: 6. This CDR3 is CASSLPSGHTQYF. The DNA of the CDR3 is TGTGCCAGCAGCCTCCCTAGCGGCCATACGCAGTATTTT. The variable domain in full, completed from reference TRBV7-3 and TRBJ2-3, reads GAGVSQTPSNKVTEKGKYVELRCDPISGHTALYWYRQSLGQGPEFLIYFQGTGAADDSGLPNDRFFAVRPEGSVSTLKIQRTERGDSAVYLCASSLPSGHTQYFGPGTRLTVL.

The chain has TRBV15 and TRBJ1-1, with 7 bases lining up with TRBD1. With 10 bases clipped from V and 0 bases from J, the junction kept 5 bases outside the gene matches. The CDR3 contains 13 residues. Germline V lookup: CDR1 LNHNV, CDR2 YYDKDF (reference sequence). The CDR3 region has the DNA TGTGCCAGCCAAGGGGGCCTGAACACTGAAGCTTTCTTT. Residues: CASQGGLNTEAFF.

The rearrangement uses TRBV4-3 and TRBJ2-2; 11 nucleotides match TRBD2. V lost 0 bases, J lost 2 bases, and 11 bases stayed unmatched. This CDR3 contains 20 residues. Germline CDR1 reads LGHNA; CDR2 reads YSLEER. CDR3 protein: CASSQDHTLAGALNTGELFF. The CDR3 DNA is TGCGCCAGCAGCCAAGATCATACACTAGCGGGAGCCCTAAACACCGGGGAGCTGTTTTTT.

The chain combines TRBV6-2 or TRBV6-3 with TRBJ1-5; TRBD1 might be the D (5 bases). Germline lookup yields CDR1 MNHEY and CDR2 SVGEGT. This CDR3 comprises 12 residues. V was clipped by 8 bases and J by 6 bases, with 11 bases between them. The CDR3 sequence is CASGPGGQPQHF. DNA of the CDR3: TGTGCCAGCGGACCGGGGGGTCAGCCCCAGCATTTT.

The rearrangement joins TRBV29-1 to TRBJ2-7; tentative D call: TRBD1 (6 bases). Trimming pared 3 bases from V and 6 bases from J, leaving 12 bases between. Germline loops: CDR1 SQVTM, CDR2 ANQGSEA. This CDR3 has 12 amino acids. The CDR3 protein is CSVEGAWSEQYF. CDR3 DNA sequence: TGCAGCGTTGAGGGGGCCTGGTCCGAGCAGTACTTC.

For the CDR3, the DNA is TGCGCCAGCAGCAGACTGGATAGGATCTACGAGCAGTACTTC. Protein product: CASSRLDRIYEQYF. The chain couples TRBV5-1 to TRBJ2-7; D ambiguous. V was cut by 4 bases and J by 3 bases, with 14 bases left in between. Germline loops: CDR1 SGHRS, CDR2 YFSETQ. CDR3 length: 14 amino acids.

V is TRBV4-2 and J is TRBJ2-5; D unclear. CDR1 and CDR2 from the germline V gene are LGHNA and YNFKEQ. This CDR3 has 12 residues. The ends were cut back, 0 bases at V and 6 bases at J, with 5 bases in the middle. CDR3 region: CASSQEKQTQYF. The CDR3 bases are TGTGCCAGCAGCCAAGAAAAACAGACCCAGTACTTC.

The genes are TRBV15 and TRBJ1-2; a possible D gene is TRBD1 (5 bases). Germline loops: CDR1 LNHNV, CDR2 YYDKDF (reference sequence). Trimming cost V 9 bases and J 4 bases, with 15 bases left between them. The CDR3 contains 13 residues. The CDR3 loop is CATTDRNFYGYTF. DNA for the CDR3: TGTGCCACTACCGACAGAAACTTCTATGGCTACACCTTC.

The gene calls are TRBV24-1 and TRBJ2-3; no firm D call. CDR3 length equals 17 residues. The V end lost 5 bases, the J end lost 1 base, and 18 bases lay between the germline ends. Per germline, CDR1 KGHDR and CDR2 SFDVKD. The CDR3, as DNA: TGTGCCACCAGTGGAGATATAACGCTACCACGCACAGATACGCAGTATTTT. This translates into CATSGDITLPRTDTQYF.

The chain couples TRBV7-2 to TRBJ2-1, with 12 bases identical to TRBD2. Germline CDR1 and CDR2: SGHTA and FQGNSA. V gave up 5 bases and J gave up 9 bases; unmatched junction bases: 8. This CDR3 spans 15 amino acids. In DNA form, the CDR3 reads TGTGCCAGCAGCGCGACTAGCGGGAGTATTGGTGAGCAGTTCTTC. It codes for CASSATSGSIGEQFF.

The chain joins TRBV12-3 or TRBV12-4 to TRBJ1-1; D ambiguous. Trimming cost V 5 bases and J 2 bases, with 12 bases left between them. The CDR3 extends over 14 amino acids. In DNA form, the CDR3 reads TGTGCCAGCAGTCCGCCGGGTTTCAACACTGAAGCTTTCTTT. Its translation: CASSPPGFNTEAFF.

As concerns this clonotype: A much larger clonotype is one base distant, so this may be a read error. The rearrangement links TRBV12-3 or TRBV12-4 to TRBJ1-5, with D hard to call. The CDR3 has 14 amino acids. The CDR3 loop is CDSSFEGSNQPQHF. CDR3 sequence (DNA): TGTGACAGCAGTTTCGAGGGCAGCAATCAGCCCCAGCATTTT.

The rearrangement links TRBV7-6 to TRBJ2-3; TRBD1 aligns across 7 bases. Trimming cost V 0 bases and J 0 bases; bases outside gene matches: 3. CDR3 length equals 16 residues. Germline CDR1 is SGHVS and CDR2 is FNYEAQ. In DNA form, the CDR3 reads TGTGCCAGCAGCTTAGCTCCGGGACAGAGCACAGATACGCAGTATTTT. Translating gives CASSLAPGQSTDTQYF.

This clonotype has a count of ten or more. V usage is TRBV7-8 and J usage is TRBJ2-1; weak D call: TRBD2 (5 bases). Trimming took off 5 bases at V and 7 bases at J, with 6 bases between the two ends. CDR3 size: 11 residues. Germline-derived CDR1 and CDR2 are SGHVS and FQNEAQ. The CDR3 loop is CASSRENEQFF. The DNA of the CDR3 is TGTGCCAGCAGCAGGGAGAATGAGCAGTTCTTC.

This clonotype has ten or more counts. One junction end disagrees with the germline gene, perhaps due to a read error. This chain joins TRBV7-2 and TRBJ2-2; D not resolved. This CDR3 spans 13 amino acids. The germline gives CDR1 SGHTA, CDR2 FQGNSA. This chain's CDR3 is CASSPTNTGELFF. DNA of the CDR3: TGCGCCAGCAGCCCTACGAACACCGGGGAGCTGTTTTTT. Using reference TRBV7-2 and TRBJ2-2 for the parts outside the CDR3, the full variable domain is GAGVSQSPSNKVTEKGKDVELRCDPISGHTALYWYRQSLGQGLEFLIYFQGNSAPDKSGLPSDRFSAERTGGSVSTLTIQRTQQEDSAVYLCASSPTNTGELFFGEGSRLTVL.

This clonotype appeared a few times. J is TRBJ2-1 and V is TRBV2; 11 bases agree with TRBD2. This CDR3 is built from 15 residues. In germline, CDR1 is SNHLY, CDR2 FYNNEI. The J segment lost 6 bases and the V segment lost 6 bases, leaving 7 bases of the junction unmatched. CDR3 amino acids: CASRPGLAVSNEQFF. CDR3 nucleotide sequence: TGTGCCAGCAGGCCGGGACTAGCGGTCTCCAATGAGCAGTTCTTC. The variable domain in full, completed from reference TRBV2 and TRBJ2-1, reads EPEVTQTPSHQVTQMGQEVILRCVPISNHLYFYWYRQILGQKVEFLVSFYNNEISEKSEIFDDQFSVERPDGSNFTLKIRSTKLEDSAMYFCASRPGLAVSNEQFFGPGTRLTVL.

This clonotype was recorded a few times. The chain's CDR3 is CSVGAGGEQYF. The CDR3 DNA reads TGCAGCGTTGGGGCCGGAGGGGAGCAGTACTTC. V is TRBV29-1 and J is TRBJ2-7, with D perhaps TRBD2 (6 bases). Germline V gene sequence: CDR1 SQVTM, CDR2 ANQGSEA. V lost 4 bases and J 7 bases, leaving 11 bases between the germline ends. This CDR3 spans 11 amino acids.

This clonotype has only a few counts. The V call is TRBV6-1, the J call TRBJ1-5, with 8 bases that match TRBD1. Germline V gives CDR1 MNHNS, CDR2 SASEGT. The CDR3 consists of 14 residues. The ends lost 9 bases at V and 2 bases at J; junction bases unmatched: 6. The CDR3 loop is CASVGTGGNQPQHF. CDR3 coding DNA: TGTGCCAGTGTAGGGACAGGAGGCAATCAGCCCCAGCATTTT.

CDR3 DNA sequence: TGCGCCAGCAGCCACGTATGGGACAGTGAAGCTTTCTTT. It translates to CASSHVWDSEAFF. This rearrangement joins TRBV4-1 to TRBJ1-1; TRBD1 matches at 7 bases. The trim removed 3 bases at V and 7 bases at J, leaving 5 bases unmatched. This CDR3 is 13 amino acids long. Germline CDR1 MGHRA, CDR2 YSYEKL.

This clonotype was counted a few times. The chain carries TRBV12-3 or TRBV12-4 and TRBJ2-1, with 9 bases matching TRBD1. The V and J ends lost 5 bases and 7 bases, in that order; junction bases with no gene match: 9. This CDR3 is built from 15 residues. DNA of the CDR3: TGTGCCAGCAGTCCCCCGGGACAGGGTAGGAATGAGCAGTTCTTC. This codes for CASSPPGQGRNEQFF.

This sequence joins TRBV7-2 and TRBJ2-5; no clear D gene. CDR3 size: 14 residues. Looked up from germline, CDR1 is SGHTA and CDR2 is FQGNSA. Trimming took off 5 bases at V and 9 bases at J, with 19 bases between the two ends. The CDR3 is CASSTPLSQVPQYF. The CDR3 DNA sequence: TGTGCCAGCAGCACCCCCCTGTCGCAAGTCCCCCAGTACTTC. Full variable domain (remainder filled in from reference TRBV7-2 and TRBJ2-5): GAGVSQSPSNKVTEKGKDVELRCDPISGHTALYWYRQSLGQGLEFLIYFQGNSAPDKSGLPSDRFSAERTGGSVSTLTIQRTQQEDSAVYLCASSTPLSQVPQYFGPGTRLLVL.

The rearrangement links TRBV3-1 to TRBJ1-1; 7 bases agree with TRBD1. The CDR3 runs 13 residues. Germline V gene sequence: CDR1 LGHDT, CDR2 YNNKEL (reference sequence). J gave up 7 bases and V 6 bases, and 8 bases lay outside the gene matches. CDR3 nucleotides: TGTGCCAGCAGTCCTGGACAGGCCGGTGAAGCTTTCTTT. Translated: CASSPGQAGEAFF.

The J gene is TRBJ2-1, the V gene TRBV6-6; D is ambiguous. Trimming removed 5 bases at V and 6 bases at J, with 14 bases between. Per germline, CDR1 MNHNY and CDR2 SVGAGI (reference sequence). The CDR3 length is 14 residues. As DNA, the CDR3 is TGTGCCAGCAGTCCCCGGATGGCCAGCAATGAGCAGTTCTTC. Its translation is CASSPRMASNEQFF.

Here the CDR3 reads CASSWDLDMNTEAFF. The DNA for the CDR3 is TGCGCCAGCAGCTGGGACTTAGACATGAACACTGAAGCTTTCTTT. The V gene is TRBV5-1, the J gene TRBJ1-1; tentatively, D is TRBD1 (5 bases). V was clipped by 3 bases and J by 0 bases, with 12 bases between them. This CDR3 region has 15 residues. Germline-derived CDR1 and CDR2 are SGHRS and YFSETQ.

The chain carries TRBV7-9 and TRBJ2-2; D gene unclear. The CDR3 length is 20 residues. CDR1 is SEHNR and CDR2 is FQNEAQ in the germline V gene (reference sequence). V lost 6 bases and J 0 bases, leaving 26 bases between the germline ends. The DNA of the CDR3 is TGTGCCAGCAGTCAATCCCCGGACCTTTCTCGGAGTGCGAACACCGGGGAGCTGTTTTTT. Translated, it gives CASSQSPDLSRSANTGELFF. Drawing the rest from reference TRBV7-9 and TRBJ2-2, the complete variable domain is DTGVSQNPRHKITKRGQNVTFRCDPISEHNRLYWYRQTLGQGPEFLTYFQNEAQLEKSRLLSDRFSAERPKGSFSTLEIQRTEQGDSAMYLCASSQSPDLSRSANTGELFFGEGSRLTVL.